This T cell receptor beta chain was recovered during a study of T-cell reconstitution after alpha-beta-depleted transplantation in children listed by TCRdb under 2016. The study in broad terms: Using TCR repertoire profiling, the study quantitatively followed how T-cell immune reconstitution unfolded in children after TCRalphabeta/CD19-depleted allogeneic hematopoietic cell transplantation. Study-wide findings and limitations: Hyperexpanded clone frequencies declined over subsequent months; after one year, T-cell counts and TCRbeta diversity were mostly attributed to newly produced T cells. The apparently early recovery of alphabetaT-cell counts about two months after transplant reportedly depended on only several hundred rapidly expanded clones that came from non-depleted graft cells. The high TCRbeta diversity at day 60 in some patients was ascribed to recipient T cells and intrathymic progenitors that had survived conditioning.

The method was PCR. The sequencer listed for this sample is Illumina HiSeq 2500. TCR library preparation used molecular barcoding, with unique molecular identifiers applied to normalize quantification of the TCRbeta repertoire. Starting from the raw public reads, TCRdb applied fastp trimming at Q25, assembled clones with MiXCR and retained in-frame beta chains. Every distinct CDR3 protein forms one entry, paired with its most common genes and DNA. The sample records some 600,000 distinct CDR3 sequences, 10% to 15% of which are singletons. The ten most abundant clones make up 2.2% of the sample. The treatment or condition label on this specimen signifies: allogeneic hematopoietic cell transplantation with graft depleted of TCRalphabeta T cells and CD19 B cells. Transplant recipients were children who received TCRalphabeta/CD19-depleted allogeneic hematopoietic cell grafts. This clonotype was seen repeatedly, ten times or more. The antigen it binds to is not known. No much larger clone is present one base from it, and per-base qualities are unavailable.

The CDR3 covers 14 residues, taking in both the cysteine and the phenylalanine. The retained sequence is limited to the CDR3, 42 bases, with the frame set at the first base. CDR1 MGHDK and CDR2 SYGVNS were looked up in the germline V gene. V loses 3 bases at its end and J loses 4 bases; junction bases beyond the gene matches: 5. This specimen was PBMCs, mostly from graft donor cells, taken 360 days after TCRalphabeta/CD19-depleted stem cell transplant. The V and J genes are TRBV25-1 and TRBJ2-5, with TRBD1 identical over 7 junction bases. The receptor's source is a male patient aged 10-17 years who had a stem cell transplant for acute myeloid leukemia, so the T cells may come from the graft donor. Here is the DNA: TGTGCCAGCAGTGAGCTAGGGGGCTCAGAGACCCAGTACTTC. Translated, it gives CASSELGGSETQYF.